This is a list of T cell receptor beta chains from one sample in a study of post-analysis software for immune sequencing data. MiXCR was run by TCRdb on the PCR reads, yielding one entry per CDR3 protein. The sample lists roughly 400,000 distinct CDR3 sequences, 39% seen once, with roughly 8.2% in the top ten. Material for sequencing was blood. The receptors stem from a girl aged 2 to 9 with multiple sclerosis. Each CDR3 is given with its conserved first and last residue. The order of the fields is clone size, J gene, V gene, CDR3 length, D gene, CDR3 DNA, CDR3 protein. D genes are given only for firm matches. Size values are once, few and many counts, or a class for expanded clones, and some rows have none.

few TRBJ2-5 TRBV20-1 15 NA TGCAGTGCTAGAGATGGAAGCCGGGCAGCAGAGACCCAGTACTTC CSARDGSRAAETQYF
NA TRBJ2-7 TRBV18 16 NA TGTGCCAGCGCCGGAGTTTTGAGCAGGGGACCCTACGAGCAGTACTTC CASAGVLSRGPYEQYF
NA TRBJ2-5 TRBV20-1 15 NA TGCAGTTCTGGTCCTAACGGGGGGCACCAAGAGACCCAGTACTTC CSSGPNGGHQETQYF
once TRBJ2-1 TRBV7-3 13 NA TGTGCCAGCAGCAAGGACAAGTACAATGAGCAGTTCTTC CASSKDKYNEQFF
NA TRBJ2-3 TRBV6-5 18 TRBD2 TGTGCCAGCAGTTACTCACTCCTAGCGGAGGCTAGCACAGATACGCAGTATTTT CASSYSLLAEASTDTQYF
NA TRBJ2-5 TRBV12-3/TRBV12-4 14 NA TGTGCCAGCAGTTTGGACAACTCGCCCGGAGAGCAGTACTTC CASSLDNSPGEQYF
NA TRBJ1-2 TRBV20-1 13 NA TGCAGTGCTAGTTCAAATGAGGGATATGGCTACACCTTC CSASSNEGYGYTF
NA TRBJ1-5 TRBV24-1 16 NA TGTGCCACCAGTGACCCCAGCGCTGGAGGCAATCAGCCCCAGCATTTT CATSDPSAGGNQPQHF
NA TRBJ2-3 TRBV7-8 17 NA TGTGCCAGCAGCCGAGGTAGCGTGGGGGCTAGCACAGATACGCAGTATTTT CASSRGSVGASTDTQYF
NA TRBJ2-5 TRBV29-1 14 TRBD2 TGCAGCGCCGGAGGGACTAGCGGCGAAGAGACCCAGTACTTC CSAGGTSGEETQYF
NA TRBJ1-6 TRBV10-3 15 NA TGTGCCATCTCAGGAGGGGGGATGTATAATTCACCCCTCCACTTT CAISGGGMYNSPLHF
NA TRBJ1-4 TRBV6-5 13 NA TGTGCCAGCAGTTTTCAGGGACGGGAAAAACTGTTTTTT CASSFQGREKLFF
many TRBJ2-7 TRBV12-3/TRBV12-4 15 TRBD1 TGTGCCAGCAGTTCCCCGGGACAGGTTACCTACGAGCAGTACTTC CASSSPGQVTYEQYF
NA TRBJ2-6 TRBV12-3/TRBV12-4 21 TRBD1 TGTGCCAGCAGTGAGTTCCGGACAGGGGAGAGAGAGGGCCCTGGGGCCAACGTCCTGACTTTC CASSEFRTGEREGPGANVLTF
NA TRBJ1-1 TRBV12-3/TRBV12-4 16 NA TGTGCCAGCAGTTTTTTCGGGCCCAAGCGAAGGACTGAAGCTTTCTTT CASSFFGPKRRTEAFF
NA TRBJ2-5 TRBV18 13 NA TGTGCCAGCTCACCAGGGAGAAAAGAGACCCAGTACTTC CASSPGRKETQYF
once TRBJ1-1 TRBV6-5 13 NA TGTGCCAGCAGTTACCAAATTTCAACTGAAGCTTTCTTT CASSYQISTEAFF
few TRBJ2-3 TRBV20-1 13 NA TGCAGCCGGGCAGCCGAAGGGGCGGGTACGCAGTATTTT CSRAAEGAGTQYF
NA TRBJ2-1 TRBV5-6 20 TRBD2 TGTGCCAGCAGCTTCTCGTGGGGGGGTTCGTTTAGGGGCTCCTACAATGAGCAGTTCTTC CASSFSWGGSFRGSYNEQFF
NA TRBJ2-3 TRBV27 15 NA TGTGCCAGCAGACCACCGCGGCGGGGCACAGATACGCAGTATTTT CASRPPRRGTDTQYF
few TRBJ1-1 TRBV19 15 TRBD1 TGTGCCAGTAGTATAGACAGGGGGCGAAACACTGAAGCTTTCTTT CASSIDRGRNTEAFF
NA TRBJ2-7 TRBV10-3 18 NA TGTGCCATCAGTGAGTCAGGAGTTAGCTCACCGATCGTCTGCGAGCAGTACTTC CAISESGVSSPIVCEQYF
NA TRBJ2-7 TRBV7-2 15 TRBD2 TGTGCCAGCAGCCGACGCGGGGGTTACTCCTACGAGCAGTACTTC CASSRRGGYSYEQYF
NA TRBJ2-7 TRBV20-1 12 TRBD1 TGCAGTGCTAAGGACAGGGGCTACGAGCAGTACTTC CSAKDRGYEQYF
NA TRBJ2-7 TRBV30 12 NA TGTGCCTGGAGTTCCGCAGTCTACGAGCAGTACTTC CAWSSAVYEQYF
many TRBJ1-5 TRBV7-8 15 NA TGTGCCAGCAGCTTAGGTAGCTCAGTCAATCAGCCCCAGCATTTT CASSLGSSVNQPQHF
NA TRBJ2-7 TRBV7-8 11 NA TGTGCCAGCAGCTTAGGAAAGGAGCAGTACTTC CASSLGKEQYF
few TRBJ2-7 TRBV29-1 10 NA TGCAGCGTTTACAGTGACGAGCAGTACTTC CSVYSDEQYF
few TRBJ2-5 TRBV20-1 15 NA TGCAGTGCTCTCGAGAATGAGGGAATAGGAGAGACCCAGTACTTC CSALENEGIGETQYF
once TRBJ2-4 TRBV10-2 10 NA TGCGCCAGCAACTTCAGGGAGCAGTACTTC CASNFREQYF
NA TRBJ2-1 TRBV7-2 14 TRBD2 TGTGCCGGACTAGCGGGAGGGGCCTACAATGAGCAGTTCTTC CAGLAGGAYNEQFF
NA TRBJ2-2 TRBV5-1 15 NA TGCGCCAGCAGCTTGAGTAACGCGAACACCGGGGAGCTGTTTTTT CASSLSNANTGELFF
NA TRBJ1-4 TRBV20-1 15 NA TGCAGTGCTAGAGCCGGGAGGAGAACTAATGAAAAACTGTTTTTT CSARAGRRTNEKLFF
once TRBJ1-2 TRBV4-1 15 TRBD1 TGCGCCAGCAGCCAACCTGGGACAGACTACTATGGCTACACCTTC CASSQPGTDYYGYTF
NA TRBJ2-5 TRBV3-1 15 NA TGTGCCAGCAGCCAAGAAACAAGGGGGGTAGAGACCCAGTACTTC CASSQETRGVETQYF
few TRBJ2-1 TRBV7-2 18 TRBD2 TGTGCCAGCAGCTTAGCGGGGACTAGCGGGAGGGCCTACAATGAGCAGTTCTTC CASSLAGTSGRAYNEQFF
NA TRBJ1-2 TRBV5-1 14 NA TGCGCCAGCAGCTTGCGTAGGGGGTTCTATGGCTACACCTTC CASSLRRGFYGYTF
few TRBJ1-5 TRBV20-1 16 TRBD1 TGCAGTGCTAGAGATTTAGTAGGACAGGGCAATCAGCCCCAGCATTTT CSARDLVGQGNQPQHF
NA TRBJ2-1 TRBV7-8 15 NA TGTGCCAGCAGCTCGCGCTTTGACAGAGGGCCTGGGCAGTTCTTC CASSSRFDRGPGQFF
NA TRBJ1-5 TRBV6-5 13 NA TGTGCCAGCAGTTGGGCAGTAGATCAGCCCCAGCATTTT CASSWAVDQPQHF
NA TRBJ2-5 TRBV20-1 13 NA TGCAGTGCCCCAAGCTCTTCGGGCGAGACCCAGTACTTC CSAPSSSGETQYF
few TRBJ2-1 TRBV7-2 16 TRBD2 TGTGCCAGCAGCTTAAAGCGGGAGCTCTCCTACAATGAGCAGTTCTTC CASSLKRELSYNEQFF
NA TRBJ2-5 TRBV5-1 15 TRBD2 TGCGCCAGCAGCCCCGGACTAGCCTTCCAAGAGACCCAGTACTTC CASSPGLAFQETQYF